This T cell receptor beta chain was observed in a study of CD8+CD57+ T cells in acquired aplastic anemia (dated by TCRdb to the late 2010s). Describing the broader study: On average, sorted CD4+ and CD8+ cells yielded around 3.1 ug of extracted DNA, with a range of roughly 0.17 to 27.4 ug. CD8+CD57+ expansion was defined as frequency above the mean frequency observed in healthy subjects.

This clonotype was detected a few times. The clone's antigen remains unknown. Base-call qualities are not available, and no considerably larger clone is one nucleotide away. TCR beta VDJ combination and CDR3 sequence profiling used genomic DNA as the template. TCR repertoire sequencing was run on an Illumina HiSeq 2000. Per the authors' processing: TRBV/TRBJ rearrangement plots, CDR3 size and DJ length profiles, and Simpson's diversity index were used to assess repertoires. The most abundant DNA sequence in the deep sequencing data was taken as the immunodominant clone. CDR3 amino acid sequences were screened for sharing across subjects and compared with published repertoires and the VDJdb database. TCRdb passed the public sequencing reads through fastp at Q25 and MiXCR, retaining productive beta sequences. Each entry is one CDR3 protein sequence, shown with its most common DNA and genes. The V and J calls come from TCRdb's annotation, not from the publication. The sample data list fewer than 250,000 distinct CDR3 sequences, and less than 60% of these were observed just once. The ten most abundant clones make up nearly 20% of the sample.

The paper's findings and limits, for the study overall: Patients and healthy controls showed no significant difference in CD8+ Simpson's diversity (P=0.060). Roughly 29 CD8+ CDR3 sequences were found to be shared between patients and controls, but these sequences appeared to be highly expressed in patients and within the immunodominant clones of the patients.

Expansion of CD8+CD57+ cells had been shown by flow cytometry in the patients chosen for sequencing. Every patient had severe acquired aplastic anemia, diagnosed using the International Study of Aplastic Anemia and Agranulocytosis and Camitta criteria. Patients had received no therapy at the time of blood sampling. In the study, sorted CD4+ and CD8+ blood T cells from patients with severe aplastic anemia and from healthy subjects underwent deep sequencing of TCR repertoires. In the USA, patient enrollment took place under clinicaltrials.gov protocols 00001620, 01623167, 00001397, 00071045, 00081523 and 00961064. Ficoll-Paque density gradient centrifugation was used to isolate peripheral blood mononuclear cells. CD4+ and CD8+ T cells were sorted by FACS or magnetic beads before DNA extraction. The CDR3 runs 16 residues from the cysteine to the phenylalanine. Here the CDR3 DNA is all that survives: 48 bases in frame from base 1. For this chain, trimming is 6 bases at the V end and 0 bases at the J end, and the number of junction bases without a gene match is 8. The germline V gene supplies CDR1 MNHNS and CDR2 SASEGT.

The sequenced material came from sorted CD4+, CD8+, or CD8+CD57+ T cells (not recorded which) from PBMCs. This chain joins TRBV6-1 to TRBJ1-1, and TRBD1 matches 9 of the central bases. The sequence was collected from a human donor with aplastic anemia. The DNA is TGTGCCAGCAGCTCGGGACAGGGAGTAATGAACACTGAAGCTTTCTTT. The resulting protein is CASSSGQGVMNTEAFF.